Presented here are 6 T cell receptor beta chains from one specimen sequenced in a study of blood T cell repertoires in COVID-19. Method: immunoSEQ multiplex PCR; TCRdb's copy keeps in-frame clones and lacks some. The sample has around 160,000 clones; 80% to 90% are singletons. Sequencing was done on a sample of peripheral blood. These TCRs come from a man older than 75 with acute or convalescent COVID-19.

The rearrangement joins TRBV11-3 to TRBJ2-1; 8 bases map to TRBD2. CDR3 length: 15 amino acids. Germline CDR1 is SGHNT and CDR2 is YENEEA. The V and J ends lost 5 bases and 3 bases, in that order; junction bases with no gene match: 6. CDR3 protein: CASSSGSRNYNEQFF. The CDR3 bases are TGTGCCAGCAGCAGCGGGAGTAGAAACTACAATGAGCAGTTCTTC.

The CDR3 bases are TGTGCCAGCAGTGAAAGGACAGGGGCCTTCGAGCAGTACTTC. Protein product: CASSERTGAFEQYF. The rearrangement links TRBV6-1 to TRBJ2-7; TRBD1 matches 9 bases. CDR1 and CDR2 from the germline V gene are MNHNS and SASEGT. The CDR3 sequence is 14 residues long. With 2 bases clipped from V and 6 bases from J, the junction kept 5 bases outside the gene matches.

The count of this clone is one. The rearrangement joins TRBV5-1 to TRBJ1-4, with 7 bases matching TRBD1. The V segment lost 7 bases and the J segment 6 bases; nucleotides outside the gene matches: 15. The germline CDR1 and CDR2 sequences are SGHRS and YFSETQ. CDR3 size: 16 residues. DNA of the CDR3: TGCGCCAGCCGGTCGGGGACAGCCCTGCGGGATGAAAAACTGTTTTTT. Translating it yields CASRSGTALRDEKLFF.

The chain couples TRBV27 to TRBJ2-3, with 15 nucleotides matching TRBD2. J lost 1 base, V lost 4 bases, and 3 bases had no gene match. The CDR3 length is 17 residues. Germline lookup yields CDR1 MNHEY and CDR2 SMNVEV (reference sequence). The CDR3 here is CASSSRTSGGGTDTQYF. The CDR3 nucleotides are TGTGCCAGCAGTTCCCGGACTAGCGGGGGGGGCACAGATACGCAGTATTTT.

The chain couples TRBV27 to TRBJ1-5; D possibly corresponds to TRBD1 (6 bases). The germline CDR1 and CDR2 sequences are MNHEY and SMNVEV (reference sequence). CDR3 length equals 15 residues. V was shortened by 5 bases and J by 6 bases, with 17 bases between the two germline ends. This chain's CDR3 is CASSPLSRGSQPQHF. The CDR3 DNA follows: TGTGCCAGCAGTCCCCTCAGCAGGGGAAGTCAGCCCCAGCATTTT.

The V and J genes are TRBV4-1 and TRBJ2-7, with TRBD1 identical over 9 bases. Germline V gives CDR1 MGHRA, CDR2 YSYEKL. The V and J ends lost 4 bases and 6 bases, in that order; junction bases with no gene match: 10. The CDR3 runs to 15 residues. CDR3 amino acids: CASSRTGQGFSEQYF. CDR3 DNA sequence: TGCGCCAGCAGCCGGACGGGACAGGGTTTTTCCGAGCAGTACTTC.